This entry concerns a single T cell receptor beta chain. Germline CDR1 reads MNHEY; CDR2 reads SVGAGI. This CDR3 comprises 15 residues. V was clipped by 0 bases and J by 2 bases, with 10 bases between them. The method was immunoSEQ multiplex PCR; TCRdb's version includes in-frame clones alone and lacks a portion of them. This sample has about 150,000 clones, with roughly 94% found just once. The entry originates in a study of control samples from healthy donors and cancer patients. Sequenced: PBMCs. V and J are TRBV6-5 and TRBJ1-2, with a weak D call TRBD1 (6 bases). This receptor was identified in a man aged 55 to 70 with colorectal cancer. DNA of the CDR3: TGTGCCAGCAGTTACTCGGTCACAGGGAACTATGGCTACACCTTC. Translation: CASSYSVTGNYGYTF.